This TCR beta chain was recovered during a study of blood T cell repertoires in COVID-19. Study summary: Researchers got acute and convalescent COVID-19 samples from the United States, Italy and Spain. In each case, the material was cDNA or gDNA derived from T cells, B-cell-depleted T cells, or PBMCs.

Patients of the Seattle cohort, enrolled during active infection, were followed longitudinally. Per the germline V gene, CDR1 is SGHTA and CDR2 is FQGTGA. The CDR3 runs 13 residues. Between the trimmed V and J ends, which lost 3 bases and 7 bases, there was a span of 12 bases. Data came from immunoSEQ multiplex PCR; TCRdb stores just in-frame clones and leaves some out. The repertoire holds 60,000 or so clones, over 80% seen once, with roughly 10% in the top ten. The sequenced sample consisted of peripheral blood. The sequence was collected from a man aged 30 to 39 with COVID-19, enrolled during active disease. This chain joins TRBV7-3 and TRBJ1-1; a weak D match, TRBD1 (6 bases). The CDR3 DNA reads as TGTGCCAGCAGCTTGGGGGCAACACTTGAAGCTTTCTTT. Translating it yields CASSLGATLEAFF.